This TCR beta chain was recorded in a study of blood T cell repertoires in COVID-19. Study details: Italy, Spain and the United States were the sources of the convalescent and acute COVID-19 samples. The cDNA or gDNA used as material had been derived from T cells, B-cell-depleted T cells, or PBMCs.

Germline V CDR1 and CDR2: SGDLS, YYNGEE. V lost 0 bases and J lost 9; bases outside the gene matches: 10. This CDR3 has 15 residues. In the study's own analysis: Estimates of nucleated cell counts were drawn from the amplification of reference gene primers. Libraries were prepared by immunoSEQ multiplex PCR; TCRdb keeps only in-frame clonotypes and omits some of them. Clonal size and the V and J genes are those of that table, whereas D and trimming came from the DNA. Of about 96,000 clones in the sample, about 78% were seen once. Sequences were obtained from peripheral blood. This TCR was recovered from a man aged 45-60 years who had recovered from COVID-19. The gene calls are TRBV9 and TRBJ2-7, with 9 positions matching TRBD2. CDR3 amino acids: CASSVGSIAGEGQYF. In DNA, the CDR3 is TGTGCCAGCAGCGTAGGGTCAATAGCGGGGGAGGGGCAGTACTTC. Drawing the rest from reference TRBV9 and TRBJ2-7, the complete variable domain is DSGVTQTPKHLITATGQRVTLRCSPRSGDLSVYWYQQSLDQGLQFLIQYYNGEERAKGNILERFSAQQFPDLHSELNLSSLELGDSALYFCASSVGSIAGEGQYFGPGTRLTVT.